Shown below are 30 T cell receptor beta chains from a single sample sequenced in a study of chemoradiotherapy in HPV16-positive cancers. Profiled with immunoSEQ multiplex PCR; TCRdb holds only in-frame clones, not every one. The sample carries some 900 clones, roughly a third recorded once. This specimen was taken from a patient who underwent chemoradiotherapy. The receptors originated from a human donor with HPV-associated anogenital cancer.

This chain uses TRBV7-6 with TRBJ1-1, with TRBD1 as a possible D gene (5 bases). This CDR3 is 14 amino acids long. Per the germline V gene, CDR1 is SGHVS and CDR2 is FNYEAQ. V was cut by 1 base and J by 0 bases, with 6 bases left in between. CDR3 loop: CASSLGTLNTEAFF. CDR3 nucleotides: TGTGCCAGCAGCTTAGGGACACTGAACACTGAAGCTTTCTTT.

The CDR3 spells CASSLWMGGGQPQHF. CDR3 coding DNA: TGTGCCAGCAGCTTATGGATGGGGGGGGGTCAGCCCCAGCATTTT. V is TRBV7-2 and J is TRBJ1-5, with a weak D call TRBD1 (5 bases). The germline V gene has CDR1 SGHTA and CDR2 FQGNSA. Trimming shortened V by 2 bases and J by 6 bases, and 14 bases separated the two germline ends. The CDR3 is 15 amino acids.

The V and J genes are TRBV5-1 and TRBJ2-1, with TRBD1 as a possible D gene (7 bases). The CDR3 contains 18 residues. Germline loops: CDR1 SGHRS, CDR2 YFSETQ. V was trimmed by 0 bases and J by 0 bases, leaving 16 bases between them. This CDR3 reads CASSLDSEGASSYNEQFF. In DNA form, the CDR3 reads TGCGCCAGCAGCTTGGACTCGGAGGGGGCGAGCTCCTACAATGAGCAGTTCTTC.

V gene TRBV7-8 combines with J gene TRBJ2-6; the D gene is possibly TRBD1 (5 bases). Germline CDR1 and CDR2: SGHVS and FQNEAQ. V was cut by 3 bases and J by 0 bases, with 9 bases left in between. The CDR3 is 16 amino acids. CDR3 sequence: CASSFPGYSGANVLTF. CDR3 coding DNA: TGTGCCAGCAGCTTTCCAGGGTACTCTGGGGCCAACGTCCTGACTTTC.

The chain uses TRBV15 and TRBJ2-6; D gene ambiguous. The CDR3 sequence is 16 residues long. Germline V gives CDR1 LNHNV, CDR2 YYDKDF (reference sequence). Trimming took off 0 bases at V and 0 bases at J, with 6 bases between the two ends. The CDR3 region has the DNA TGTGCCACCAGCAGAGATGCCTACTCTGGGGCCAACGTCCTGACTTTC. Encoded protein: CATSRDAYSGANVLTF.

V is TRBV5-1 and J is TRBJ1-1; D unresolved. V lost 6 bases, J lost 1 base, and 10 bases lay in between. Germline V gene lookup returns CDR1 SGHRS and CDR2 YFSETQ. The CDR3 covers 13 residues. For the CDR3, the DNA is TGCGCCAGCAACGTCCAGCCGAACACTGAAGCTTTCTTT. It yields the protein CASNVQPNTEAFF.

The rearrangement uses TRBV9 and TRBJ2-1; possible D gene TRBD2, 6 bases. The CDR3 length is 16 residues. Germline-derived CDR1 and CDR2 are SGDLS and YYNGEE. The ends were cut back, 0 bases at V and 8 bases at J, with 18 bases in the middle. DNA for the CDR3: TGTGCCAGCAGCGTAGTGACTAGTAGTGAAGATCATGAGCAGTTCTTC. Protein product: CASSVVTSSEDHEQFF.

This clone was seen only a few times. The CDR3 DNA sequence: TGTGCCAGCAGCCACGGGACTAGTGGGCTGACCCAGTACTTC. Protein product: CASSHGTSGLTQYF. V is TRBV7-6 and J is TRBJ2-5, with 8 positions matching TRBD2. CDR1 SGHVS and CDR2 FNYEAQ come from the germline V gene. Unmatched junction bases numbered 9, after V lost 5 bases and J lost 7 bases. The CDR3 length is 14 residues.

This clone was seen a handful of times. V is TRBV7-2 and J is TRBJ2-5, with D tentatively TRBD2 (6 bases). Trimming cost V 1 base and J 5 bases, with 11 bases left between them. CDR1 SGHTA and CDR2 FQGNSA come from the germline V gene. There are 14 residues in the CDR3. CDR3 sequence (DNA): TGTGCCAGCAGCTTAGTGGGTACTAGCGAGACCCAGTACTTC. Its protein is CASSLVGTSETQYF. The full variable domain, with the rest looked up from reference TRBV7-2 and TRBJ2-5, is GAGVSQSPSNKVTEKGKDVELRCDPISGHTALYWYRQSLGQGLEFLIYFQGNSAPDKSGLPSDRFSAERTGGSVSTLTIQRTQQEDSAVYLCASSLVGTSETQYFGPGTRLLVL.

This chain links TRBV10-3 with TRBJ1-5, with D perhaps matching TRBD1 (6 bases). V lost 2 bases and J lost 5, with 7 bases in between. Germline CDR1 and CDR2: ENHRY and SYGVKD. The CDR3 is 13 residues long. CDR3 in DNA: TGTGCCATCAGTGAGAACAGGGATCAGCCCCAGCATTTT. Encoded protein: CAISENRDQPQHF.

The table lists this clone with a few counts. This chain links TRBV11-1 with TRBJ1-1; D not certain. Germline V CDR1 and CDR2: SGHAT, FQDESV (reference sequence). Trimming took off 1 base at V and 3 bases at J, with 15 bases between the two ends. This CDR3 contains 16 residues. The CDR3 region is CASSLDATERDTEAFF. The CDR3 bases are TGTGCCAGCAGCTTAGATGCGACGGAACGGGACACTGAAGCTTTCTTT.

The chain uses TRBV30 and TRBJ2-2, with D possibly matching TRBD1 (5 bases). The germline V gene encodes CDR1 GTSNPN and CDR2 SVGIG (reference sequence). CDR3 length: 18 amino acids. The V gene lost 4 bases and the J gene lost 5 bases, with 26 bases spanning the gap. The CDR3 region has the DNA TGTGCCTGGAACCCCCGGCTCTACAGGTTTGACCCGACCGGGGAGCTGTTTTTT. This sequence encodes CAWNPRLYRFDPTGELFF.

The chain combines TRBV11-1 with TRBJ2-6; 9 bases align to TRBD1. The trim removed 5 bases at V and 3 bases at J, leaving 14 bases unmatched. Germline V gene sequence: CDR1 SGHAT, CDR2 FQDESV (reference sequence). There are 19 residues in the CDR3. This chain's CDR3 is CASSQGTGISLGGANVLTF. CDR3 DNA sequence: TGTGCCAGCAGCCAGGGGACAGGGATCAGCCTTGGTGGGGCCAACGTCCTGACTTTC.

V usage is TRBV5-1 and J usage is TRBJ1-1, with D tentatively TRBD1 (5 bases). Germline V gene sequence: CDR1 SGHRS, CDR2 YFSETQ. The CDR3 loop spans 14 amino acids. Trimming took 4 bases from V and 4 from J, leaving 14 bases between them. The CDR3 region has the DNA TGCGCCAGCAGCGACTCCCCCGGGGCCACTGAAGCTTTCTTT. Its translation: CASSDSPGATEAFF.

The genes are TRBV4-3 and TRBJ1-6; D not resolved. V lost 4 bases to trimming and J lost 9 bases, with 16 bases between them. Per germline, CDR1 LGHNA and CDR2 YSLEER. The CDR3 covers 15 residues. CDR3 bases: TGCGCCAGCAGCCGCGACTCAACGTCTTTTTCACCCCTCCACTTT. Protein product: CASSRDSTSFSPLHF.

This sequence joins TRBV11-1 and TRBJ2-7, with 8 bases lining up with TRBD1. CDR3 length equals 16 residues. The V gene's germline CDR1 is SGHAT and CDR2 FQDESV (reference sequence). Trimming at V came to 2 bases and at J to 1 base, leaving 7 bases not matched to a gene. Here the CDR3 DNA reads TGTGCCAGCAGCTTATCAGGGGGCTTCTATTCCTACGAGCAGTACTTC. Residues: CASSLSGGFYSYEQYF.

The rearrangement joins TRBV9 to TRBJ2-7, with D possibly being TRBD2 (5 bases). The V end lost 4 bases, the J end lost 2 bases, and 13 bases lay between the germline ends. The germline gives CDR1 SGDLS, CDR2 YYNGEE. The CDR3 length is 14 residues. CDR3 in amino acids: CASSQGYGTYEQYF. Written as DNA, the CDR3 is TGTGCCAGCAGCCAAGGTTACGGGACCTACGAGCAGTACTTC.

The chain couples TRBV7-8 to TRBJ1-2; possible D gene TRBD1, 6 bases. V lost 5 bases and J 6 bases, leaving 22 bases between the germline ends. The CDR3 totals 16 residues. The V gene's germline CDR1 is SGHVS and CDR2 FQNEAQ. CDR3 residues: CASSPSSFRGVDGYTF. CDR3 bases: TGTGCCAGCAGCCCAAGTTCGTTTAGGGGGGTCGATGGCTACACCTTC.

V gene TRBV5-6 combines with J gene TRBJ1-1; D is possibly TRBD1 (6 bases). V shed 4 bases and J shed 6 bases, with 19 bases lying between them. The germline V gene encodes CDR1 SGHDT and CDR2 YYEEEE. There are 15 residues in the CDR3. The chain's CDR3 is CASSLGNGGLAEAFF. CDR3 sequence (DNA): TGTGCCAGCAGCCTAGGAAATGGGGGCTTAGCTGAAGCTTTCTTT.

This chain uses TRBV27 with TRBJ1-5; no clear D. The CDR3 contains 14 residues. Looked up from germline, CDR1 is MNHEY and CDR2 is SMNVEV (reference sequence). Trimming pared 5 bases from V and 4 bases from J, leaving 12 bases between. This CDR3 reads CASSTRPGNQPQHF. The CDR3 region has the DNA TGTGCCAGCAGTACCCGGCCGGGGAATCAGCCCCAGCATTTT.

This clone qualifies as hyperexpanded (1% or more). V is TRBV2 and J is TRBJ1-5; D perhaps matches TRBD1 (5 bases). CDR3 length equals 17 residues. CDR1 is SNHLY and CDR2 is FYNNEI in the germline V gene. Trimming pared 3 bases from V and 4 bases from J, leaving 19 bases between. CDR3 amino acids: CASSDSGGMVSNQPQHF. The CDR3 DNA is TGTGCCAGCAGTGACAGTGGGGGGATGGTATCAAATCAGCCCCAGCATTTT.

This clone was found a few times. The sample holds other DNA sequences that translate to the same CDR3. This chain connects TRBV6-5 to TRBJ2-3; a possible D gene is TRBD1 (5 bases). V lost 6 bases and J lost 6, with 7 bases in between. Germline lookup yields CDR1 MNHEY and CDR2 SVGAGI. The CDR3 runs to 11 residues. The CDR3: CASRRGDTQYF. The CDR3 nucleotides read TGTGCCAGCAGAAGGGGCGATACGCAGTATTTT.

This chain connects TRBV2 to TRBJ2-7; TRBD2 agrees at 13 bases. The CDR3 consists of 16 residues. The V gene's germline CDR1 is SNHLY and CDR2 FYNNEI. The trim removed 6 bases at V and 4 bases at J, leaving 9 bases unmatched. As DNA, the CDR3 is TGTGCCAGCAGAGACGGACTAGCGGGGGAACTTTACGAGCAGTACTTC. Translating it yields CASRDGLAGELYEQYF.

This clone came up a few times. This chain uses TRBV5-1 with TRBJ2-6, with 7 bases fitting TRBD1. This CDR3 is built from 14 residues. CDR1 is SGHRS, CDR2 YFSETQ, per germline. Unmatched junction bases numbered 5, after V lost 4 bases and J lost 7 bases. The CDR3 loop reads CASSPRQGANVLTF. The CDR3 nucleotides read TGCGCCAGCAGCCCTAGACAGGGAGCCAACGTCCTGACTTTC.

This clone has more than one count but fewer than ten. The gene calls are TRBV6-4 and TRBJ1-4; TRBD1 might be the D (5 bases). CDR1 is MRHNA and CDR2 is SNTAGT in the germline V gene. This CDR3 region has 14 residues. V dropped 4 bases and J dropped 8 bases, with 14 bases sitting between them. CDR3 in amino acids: CASSAAPWGEKLFF. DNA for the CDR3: TGTGCCAGCAGTGCCGCCCCTTGGGGGGAAAAACTGTTTTTT.

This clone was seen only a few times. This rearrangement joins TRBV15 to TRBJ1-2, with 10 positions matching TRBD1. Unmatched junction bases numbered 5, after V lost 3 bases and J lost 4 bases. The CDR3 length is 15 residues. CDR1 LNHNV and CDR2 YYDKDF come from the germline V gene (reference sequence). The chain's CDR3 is CATSRRQGATYGYTF. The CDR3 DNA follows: TGTGCCACCAGCAGGCGACAGGGGGCAACCTATGGCTACACCTTC.

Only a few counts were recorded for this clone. The CDR3 coding sequence is TGTGCCTGGACGTCGGGAGCAGGGGGCGAACTTTATGGCTACACCTTC. The encoded protein is CAWTSGAGGELYGYTF. The chain carries TRBV30 and TRBJ1-2; 8 bases map to TRBD1. V lost 4 bases and J lost 5; bases outside the gene matches: 15. CDR1 is GTSNPN and CDR2 is SVGIG in the germline V gene (reference sequence). The CDR3 is 16 amino acids.

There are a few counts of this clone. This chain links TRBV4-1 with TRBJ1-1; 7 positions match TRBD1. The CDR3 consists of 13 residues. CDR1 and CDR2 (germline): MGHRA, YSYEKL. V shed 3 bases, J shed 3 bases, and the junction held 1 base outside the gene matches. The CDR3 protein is CASSHTGDTEAFF. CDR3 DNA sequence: TGCGCCAGCAGCCATACAGGGGACACTGAAGCTTTCTTT.

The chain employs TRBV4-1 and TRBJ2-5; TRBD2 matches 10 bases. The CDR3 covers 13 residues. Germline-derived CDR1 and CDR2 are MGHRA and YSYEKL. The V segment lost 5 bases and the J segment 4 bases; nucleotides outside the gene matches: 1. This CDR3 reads CASSGLAVETQYF. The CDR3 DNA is TGCGCCAGCAGCGGACTAGCGGTAGAGACCCAGTACTTC.

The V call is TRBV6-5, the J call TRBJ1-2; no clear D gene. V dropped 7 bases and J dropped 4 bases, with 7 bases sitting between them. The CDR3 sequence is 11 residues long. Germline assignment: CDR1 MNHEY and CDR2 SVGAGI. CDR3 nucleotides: TGTGCCAGCAAAGGACTCTATGGCTACACCTTC. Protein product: CASKGLYGYTF.